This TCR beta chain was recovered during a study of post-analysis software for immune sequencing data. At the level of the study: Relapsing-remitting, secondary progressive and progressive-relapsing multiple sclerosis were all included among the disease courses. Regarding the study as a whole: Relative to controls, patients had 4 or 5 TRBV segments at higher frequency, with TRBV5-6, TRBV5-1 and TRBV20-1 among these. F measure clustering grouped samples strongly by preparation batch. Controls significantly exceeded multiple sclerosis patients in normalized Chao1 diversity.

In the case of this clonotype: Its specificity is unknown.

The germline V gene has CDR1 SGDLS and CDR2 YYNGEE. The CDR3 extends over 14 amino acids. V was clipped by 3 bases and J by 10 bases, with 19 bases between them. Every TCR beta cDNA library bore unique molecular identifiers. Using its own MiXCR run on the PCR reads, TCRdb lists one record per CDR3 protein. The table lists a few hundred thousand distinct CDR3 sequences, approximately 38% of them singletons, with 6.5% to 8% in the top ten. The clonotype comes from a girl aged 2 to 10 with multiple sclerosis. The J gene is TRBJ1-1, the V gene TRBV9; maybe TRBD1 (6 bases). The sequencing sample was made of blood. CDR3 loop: CASSAGRGAAGAFF. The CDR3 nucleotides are TGTGCCAGCAGCGCCGGACGGGGGGCAGCGGGAGCTTTCTTT.